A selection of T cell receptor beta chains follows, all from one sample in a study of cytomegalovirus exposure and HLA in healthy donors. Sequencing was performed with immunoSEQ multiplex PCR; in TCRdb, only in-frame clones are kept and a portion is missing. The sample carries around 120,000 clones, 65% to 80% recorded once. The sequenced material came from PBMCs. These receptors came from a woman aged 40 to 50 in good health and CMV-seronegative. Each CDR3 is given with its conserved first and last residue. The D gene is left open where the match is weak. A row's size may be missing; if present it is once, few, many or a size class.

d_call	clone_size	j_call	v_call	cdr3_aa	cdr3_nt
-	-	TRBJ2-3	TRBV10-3	CAIKSGGGTSTDTQYF	TGTGCCATCAAGAGTGGTGGCGGAACTAGCACAGATACGCAGTATTTT
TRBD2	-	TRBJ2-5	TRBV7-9	CASSERGEGEETQYF	TGTGCCAGCAGCGAGCGGGGCGAGGGAGAAGAGACCCAGTACTTC
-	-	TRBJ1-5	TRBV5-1	CASSFGRRGEPQHF	TGCGCCAGCAGCTTCGGCCGAAGGGGTGAGCCCCAGCATTTT
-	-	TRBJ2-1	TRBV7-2	CASSFGRSAVSSYNEQFF	TGTGCCAGCAGCTTCGGTCGGTCAGCGGTAAGCTCCTACAATGAGCAGTTCTTC
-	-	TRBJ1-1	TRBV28	CATVVQLNTEAFF	TGTGCCACGGTGGTACAGTTGAACACTGAAGCTTTCTTT
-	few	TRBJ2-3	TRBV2	CASDRRNTDTQYF	TGTGCCAGCGACAGGAGAAACACAGATACGCAGTATTTT
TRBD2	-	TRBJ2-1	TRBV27	CASRRLWTSGTGVKYNEQFF	TGTGCCAGCAGACGGCTCTGGACTAGCGGGACTGGGGTTAAGTACAATGAGCAGTTCTTC
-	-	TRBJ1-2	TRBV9	CASSGEGSSSHGYTF	TGTGCCAGCAGCGGTGAGGGTTCATCTTCGCATGGCTACACCTTC
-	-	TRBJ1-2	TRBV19	CASTTREGDGYTF	TGTGCCAGTACCACACGTGAGGGTGATGGCTACACCTTC
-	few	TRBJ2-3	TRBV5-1	CASSPARNTDTQYF	TGCGCCAGCAGCCCCGCTAGGAACACAGATACGCAGTATTTT
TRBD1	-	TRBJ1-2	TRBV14	CASSLSGTGFYGYTF	TGTGCCAGCAGCCTTTCCGGGACAGGGTTTTATGGCTACACCTTC
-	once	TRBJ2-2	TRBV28	CASGGALANTGELFF	TGTGCCAGCGGGGGGGCCCTCGCGAACACCGGGGAGCTGTTTTTT